These T cell receptor beta chains were read from a single sample in a study of blood T cell repertoires in COVID-19. Clones were sequenced by immunoSEQ multiplex PCR, and TCRdb holds only the in-frame ones, with some missing. Of about 120,000 clones listed, roughly nine tenths are singletons. The sample consisted of peripheral blood. These receptors came from a human donor with active COVID-19. The donor label of this sample is uncertain. The CDR3 runs from the conserved cysteine through the conserved F or W. Each record gives: J gene, D gene, clone size, V gene, CDR3 DNA, CDR3 protein. A D gene is named only where the DNA matches it firmly. Clone size is stated in some rows and not others, as once, few, many or a class when expanded.

TRBJ2-7,TRBD2,-,TRBV7-6,TGTGCCAGCAGCTTAGCCCTAGCGGGGGGAACCTACGAGCAGTACTTC,CASSLALAGGTYEQYF
TRBJ1-2,-,-,TRBV30,TGTGCCTGGAGTGTACGGGGTGGCTACACCTTC,CAWSVRGGYTF
TRBJ1-6,TRBD1,-,TRBV4-3,TGCGCCAGCAGCCAAGATCTAGGACAGGGGAATTCACCCCTCCACTTT,CASSQDLGQGNSPLHF
TRBJ2-7,-,-,TRBV6-6,TGTGCCAGCAGTTACGTGCTAGAATCCGAGCAGTACTTC,CASSYVLESEQYF
TRBJ1-1,-,-,TRBV25-1,TGTGCCAGCTCCAGGGGAGAGGGGGTAGCTTTCTTT,CASSRGEGVAFF
TRBJ2-3,-,-,TRBV6-2/TRBV6-3,TGTGCCAGCAGTCCCCGGACAGATACGCAGTATTTT,CASSPRTDTQYF
TRBJ1-6,-,-,TRBV7-2,TGTGCCAGCAGCTTAACAGGGTATAATTCACCCCTCCACTTT,CASSLTGYNSPLHF
TRBJ2-1,-,-,TRBV4-1,TGCGCCAGCAGCCAAGGTTTGCGGGGAAAATTAACCTACAATGAGCAGTTCTTC,CASSQGLRGKLTYNEQFF
TRBJ2-3,-,-,TRBV6-6,TGTGCCAGCAGCCGACCGGGATCTAGCACAGATACGCAGTATTTT,CASSRPGSSTDTQYF
TRBJ2-3,TRBD1,-,TRBV3-1/TRBV3-2,TGTGCCAGCAGCCCCGGGACAGAGCTTCCTAGCACAGATACGCAGTATTTT,CASSPGTELPSTDTQYF
TRBJ2-1,-,-,TRBV5-1,TGCGCCAGCAGCTTAGGGGGGGTCAAAAGGAATGAGCAGTTCTTC,CASSLGGVKRNEQFF
TRBJ1-6,-,-,TRBV2,TGTGCCAGCAGCGATCGGCAGGCCAGAAATTCACCCCTCCACTTT,CASSDRQARNSPLHF
TRBJ2-1,TRBD1,-,TRBV29-1,TGCAGCGCCACGGCCGGGACAGGTGTTTACAATGAGCAGTTCTTC,CSATAGTGVYNEQFF
TRBJ2-7,-,-,TRBV28,TGTGCCAGCAGTTTACATCACGGGGGACTGCGCGAGCAGTACTTC,CASSLHHGGLREQYF
TRBJ2-7,TRBD2,-,TRBV7-8,TGTGCCAGCAGCTTTACTAGCGGGGGGTCAAAAAACTACGAGCAGTACTTC,CASSFTSGGSKNYEQYF
TRBJ2-7,TRBD2,once,TRBV6-2/TRBV6-3,TGTGCCAGCAGTTACTCGGTGACTAGCGGGGTTTCCTACGAGCAGTACTTC,CASSYSVTSGVSYEQYF
TRBJ2-1,TRBD2,-,TRBV9,TGTGCCAGCAGCGACGGGACTAGCGGGGGGTCGCAGTTCTTC,CASSDGTSGGSQFF
TRBJ1-2,-,once,TRBV19,TGTGCCAGTGATTCAGGGTCTTATAACTATGGCTACACCTTC,CASDSGSYNYGYTF
TRBJ1-1,-,-,TRBV6-5,TGTGCCAGCAGTTACTCTAGTGCTTCTGAAGCTTTCTTT,CASSYSSASEAFF
TRBJ1-5,-,-,TRBV11-2,TGTGCCAGCAGCTTAGACGGGGGATTGGGTCAGCCCCAGCATTTT,CASSLDGGLGQPQHF
TRBJ1-5,-,-,TRBV6-4,TGTGCCAGCAGTCGCGCGGCGTATCAGCCCCAGCATTTT,CASSRAAYQPQHF
TRBJ2-5,TRBD2,-,TRBV11-3,TGTGCCAGCAGCTATGAAGCGGGGGCCCGGGAGACCCAGTACTTC,CASSYEAGARETQYF
TRBJ1-2,-,-,TRBV27,TGTGCCAGCAAACAGGGTTCCTATGGCTACACCTTC,CASKQGSYGYTF
TRBJ2-5,TRBD1,-,TRBV7-3,TGTGCCAGCAGCAAGGACCCGGGACAGAAAGAGACCCAGTACTTC,CASSKDPGQKETQYF
TRBJ2-7,-,-,TRBV27,TGTGCCAGCAGTCCCCGGGCGGGTTACGAGCAGTACTTC,CASSPRAGYEQYF
TRBJ2-3,TRBD2,-,TRBV6-6,TGTGCCAGCAGTCTTAGCGGGGTTAGCACAGATACGCAGTATTTT,CASSLSGVSTDTQYF
TRBJ2-7,TRBD2,-,TRBV7-2,TGTGCCAGCAGCCGGCGGGGGGCAGGGTACGAGCAGTACTTC,CASSRRGAGYEQYF
TRBJ1-5,TRBD1,once,TRBV28,TGTGCCAGCAGGAATACAGGGGGTCCTAGGGGGAATCAGCCCCAGCATTTT,CASRNTGGPRGNQPQHF
TRBJ1-2,-,-,TRBV25-1,TGTGCCAGCAGTGGACTAGGAGACTATGGCTACACCTTC,CASSGLGDYGYTF
TRBJ2-3,TRBD1,-,TRBV9,TGTGCCAGCAGCGTAGGTGGACAGGGGAACACAGATACGCAGTATTTT,CASSVGGQGNTDTQYF
TRBJ2-1,TRBD2,-,TRBV4-1,TGCGCCAGCAGCCAAGAATCCCGGGGGGGGCGGGATGAGCAGTTCTTC,CASSQESRGGRDEQFF
TRBJ1-2,-,-,TRBV11-2,TGTGCCAGCAGCTTAGCCGGGAGTCCTGAGATTAGGGGCTACACCTTC,CASSLAGSPEIRGYTF
TRBJ1-2,-,-,TRBV10-2,TGCGCCAGCCCCGAAGCGGACACCTTC,CASPEADTF
TRBJ1-5,TRBD1,-,TRBV6-6,TGTGCCAGCAGTTCTGTACAGGGGAATCAGCCCCAGCATTTT,CASSSVQGNQPQHF
TRBJ1-2,TRBD1,-,TRBV7-2,TGTGCCAGCAGAACAACAGGGGACTATGGCTACACCTTC,CASRTTGDYGYTF
TRBJ2-7,TRBD1,-,TRBV27,TGTGCCAGCAGCAGAGGGGACAGGGGGCCCTCCTACGAGCAGTACTTC,CASSRGDRGPSYEQYF
TRBJ1-1,-,-,TRBV6-5,TGTGCCAGCAGTTTTCGGGGTAGAACTGAAGCTTTCTTT,CASSFRGRTEAFF
TRBJ2-6,-,-,TRBV19,TGTGCCAGTAGTACTCACAGGGGGGCCAACGTCCTGACTTTC,CASSTHRGANVLTF
TRBJ2-2,TRBD1,-,TRBV4-3,TGCGCCAGCAGCCAAATTGCAGGGGGCACCGGGGAGCTGTTTTTT,CASSQIAGGTGELFF
TRBJ1-3,-,-,TRBV19,TGTGCCAGTAGTATTAGGAGCTCTGGAAACACCATATATTTT,CASSIRSSGNTIYF
TRBJ1-2,-,-,TRBV7-9,TGTGCCAGCAGCTCACAGGGTTATGGCTACACCTTC,CASSSQGYGYTF
TRBJ2-2,-,-,TRBV18,TGTGCCAGCTCACCAATTACTAGCAGCAACACCGGGGAGCTGTTTTTT,CASSPITSSNTGELFF
TRBJ2-7,-,-,TRBV6-8,TGTGCCAGCAGCCTGGCATTTTGTGGGGGCGAATGTGCCTACGAGCAGTACTTC,CASSLAFCGGECAYEQYF
TRBJ1-5,-,-,TRBV21-1,TGTGCCAGCGGGCCAGCATATGGTCAGCCCCAGCATTTT,CASGPAYGQPQHF
TRBJ2-2,-,-,TRBV11-3,TGTGCCAGCAGCTTCGGAGGGATCACCGGGGAGCTGTTTTTT,CASSFGGITGELFF
TRBJ1-1,TRBD1,-,TRBV3-1/TRBV3-2,TGTGCCAGCAGCCAGCACCATGGACAGGGTGAAGCTTTCTTT,CASSQHHGQGEAFF
TRBJ2-3,TRBD2,-,TRBV2,TGTGCCAGCAGTGTACTAGCGGGGGTGGGAGATACGCAGTATTTT,CASSVLAGVGDTQYF
TRBJ2-7,-,-,TRBV7-9,TGTGCCAGCAGCTTTAGCTACGAGCAGTACTTC,CASSFSYEQYF